These 31 T cell receptor beta chains originate from one sample sequenced in a study of T cells in Graves' hyperthyroidism and ophthalmopathy. TCR beta CDR3 region amplification was performed from RNA transcripts. The TCR CDR3 was amplified in a first-round RT-PCR using the HTBI primer set. Each CDR3 protein is one row after TCRdb ran MiXCR on the multiplex PCR reads. The table lists around 700,000 distinct CDR3 sequences, around 20% of them singletons. The sequencing sample was made of blood. These receptor sequences come from a woman aged 50 to 60 with Graves' hyperthyroidism that later progressed to Graves' ophthalmopathy.

This clonotype was detected a few times. V gene TRBV10-3 combines with J gene TRBJ2-3; 10 bases map to TRBD2. From germline, CDR1 is ENHRY and CDR2 SYGVKD. The CDR3 covers 15 residues. V trimming: 5 bases; J trimming: 1 base; junction bases outside the gene matches: 3. CDR3 sequence: CAISPGLAGTDTQYF. Written as DNA, the CDR3 is TGTGCCATCAGTCCTGGACTAGCGGGCACAGATACGCAGTATTTT.

In this sample, this clonotype turned up many times. The chain employs TRBV12-3 or TRBV12-4 and TRBJ2-2; D gene ambiguous. The CDR3 has 14 amino acids. Trimming removed 5 bases at V and 6 bases at J, with 13 bases between. CDR3 nucleotide sequence: TGTGCCAGCAGTAGTCGACACCGGCCCGGGGAGCTGTTTTTT. It specifies CASSSRHRPGELFF.

This clonotype showed up many times. The V and J genes are TRBV5-1 and TRBJ2-3, with TRBD2 identical over 8 bases. V lost 0 bases and J lost 4; bases outside the gene matches: 4. Germline CDR1 reads SGHRS; CDR2 reads YFSETQ. The CDR3 runs to 15 residues. DNA for the CDR3: TGCGCCAGCAGCTTGGCGGGGGGGATCCCAGATACGCAGTATTTT. Its translation is CASSLAGGIPDTQYF.

This clonotype was recorded many times. V gene TRBV11-3 combines with J gene TRBJ2-1, with D perhaps given as TRBD1 or TRBD2 (5 bases each). There are 16 residues in the CDR3. The V gene lost 1 base and the J gene lost 7 bases, with 17 bases spanning the gap. Germline loops: CDR1 SGHNT, CDR2 YENEEA. CDR3: CASSLVDGASRNEQFF. In nucleotides, the CDR3 is TGTGCCAGCAGCTTAGTCGACGGGGCGTCTCGGAATGAGCAGTTCTTC.

The chain links TRBV9 to TRBJ1-5, with a weak D call TRBD1 (6 bases). The CDR3 spans 15 residues. The germline V gene encodes CDR1 SGDLS and CDR2 YYNGEE. V was shortened by 3 bases and J by 7 bases, with 17 bases between the two germline ends. In nucleotides, the CDR3 is TGTGCCAGCAGCGCCGGACAGAATGACTACCAGCCCCAGCATTTT. Translation gives CASSAGQNDYQPQHF.

J is TRBJ1-6 and V is TRBV19, with 7 bases matching TRBD1. With V trimmed by 3 bases and J by 7 bases, 6 bases remained unmatched. This CDR3 spans 15 amino acids. CDR1 is LNHDA and CDR2 is SQIVND in the germline V gene (reference sequence). The CDR3: CASSISPGGNSPLHF. DNA for the CDR3: TGTGCCAGTAGTATTTCCCCAGGGGGGAATTCACCCCTCCACTTT. Variable domain in full (rest from reference TRBV19 and TRBJ1-6): DGGITQSPKYLFRKEGQNVTLSCEQNLNHDAMYWYRQDPGQGLRLIYYSQIVNDFQKGDIAEGYSVSREKKESFPLTVTSAQKNPTAFYLCASSISPGGNSPLHFGNGTRLTVT.

This clonotype appeared a few times. The chain employs TRBV7-6 and TRBJ2-3; TRBD1 aligns across 8 bases. J was trimmed by 1 base and V by 2 bases; bases with no gene match: 11. The germline CDR1 and CDR2 sequences are SGHVS and FNYEAQ. The CDR3 spans 18 residues. CDR3 DNA sequence: TGTGCCAGCAGCTTACCCAACGACAGGGGCGGAGGCACAGATACGCAGTATTTT. Protein product: CASSLPNDRGGGTDTQYF.

The chain is built from TRBV12-5 and TRBJ1-2, with D unresolved. Germline loops: CDR1 LGHNT, CDR2 FRNRAP. V lost 0 bases, J lost 9 bases, and 14 bases lay in between. The CDR3 is made up of 14 amino acids. Written as DNA, the CDR3 is TGTGCTAGTGGTTTGGTACCTGGAGTTGTGAGCTACACCTTC. Protein product: CASGLVPGVVSYTF.

This clonotype occurred a few times. The chain employs TRBV2 and TRBJ1-1; D gene uncertain. The CDR3 sequence is 14 residues long. Looked up from germline, CDR1 is SNHLY and CDR2 is FYNNEI. The V gene lost 5 bases and the J gene lost 3 bases, with 13 bases spanning the gap. CDR3 DNA: TGTGCCAGCAGTCTGGGAGATACTTACACTGAAGCTTTCTTT. Its translation is CASSLGDTYTEAFF.

This clonotype was counted a few times. The chain is built from TRBV29-1 and TRBJ1-2; D gene uncertain. The CDR3 runs to 13 residues. Germline V gene lookup returns CDR1 SQVTM and CDR2 ANQGSEA. Trimming shortened V by 5 bases and J by 3 bases, and 13 bases separated the two germline ends. CDR3 DNA sequence: TGCAGCGTTTCGAGAGCTGTGGACTATGGCTACACCTTC. Its protein product is CSVSRAVDYGYTF.

Ten or more counts support this clonotype. The chain links TRBV20-1 to TRBJ2-5; TRBD2 agrees at 8 bases. V was pared by 5 bases and J by 5 bases, with 4 bases of the junction left unmatched. CDR3 length equals 12 residues. The germline CDR1 and CDR2 sequences are DFQATT and SNEGSKA (reference sequence). The CDR3 loop is CSASGGLETQYF. The DNA for the CDR3 is TGCAGTGCTTCGGGGGGGCTGGAGACCCAGTACTTC.

The chain recombines TRBV3-1 with TRBJ1-3, with no clear D. The germline V gene encodes CDR1 LGHDT and CDR2 YNNKEL (reference sequence). V was shortened by 3 bases and J by 5 bases, with 8 bases between the two germline ends. The CDR3 has 13 residues. CDR3 nucleotides: TGTGCCAGCAGCCACAATCGGCGAAACACCATATATTTT. Protein product: CASSHNRRNTIYF.

This clonotype was detected only a few times. CDR3 amino acids: CATGFDSPLHF. DNA of the CDR3: TGTGCCACCGGATTCGATTCACCCCTCCACTTT. V is TRBV12-3 or TRBV12-4 and J is TRBJ1-6, with D hard to call. The CDR3 has 11 residues. V lost 10 bases, J lost 8 bases, and 9 bases lay in between.

As for this clonotype: A much more abundant neighbour one base away suggests this may be a read error. The rearrangement uses TRBV7-2 and TRBJ1-1, with D possibly TRBD1 on 5 matching bases. CDR3 size: 14 residues. The germline V gene has CDR1 SGHTA and CDR2 FQGNSA. The CDR3 DNA follows: TGTGCCGGCAGCTTCGGACACAAGAACACTGAAGCTTTCTTT. This encodes CAGSFGHKNTEAFF.

The genes are TRBV6-1 and TRBJ2-1; 7 positions match TRBD2. Per the germline V gene, CDR1 is MNHNS and CDR2 is SASEGT. With V trimmed by 5 bases and J by 8 bases, 15 bases remained unmatched. CDR3 length: 16 residues. CDR3 protein: CASSYGISGGLYEQFF. For the CDR3, the DNA is TGTGCCAGCAGTTATGGGATATCGGGGGGTTTATATGAGCAGTTCTTC.

In this sample, this clonotype turned up a few times. V gene TRBV5-6 combines with J gene TRBJ2-1; perhaps D is TRBD1 or TRBD2 (5 bases each). V was cut by 4 bases and J by 6 bases, with 23 bases left in between. The CDR3 consists of 17 residues. Germline V CDR1 and CDR2: SGHDT, YYEEEE. CDR3 amino acids: CASSLPSGALLGNEQFF. The DNA for the CDR3 is TGTGCCAGCAGCCTGCCCTCCGGGGCGCTCCTTGGCAATGAGCAGTTCTTC.

This clonotype was found a few times. The chain uses TRBV19 and TRBJ1-5, with TRBD1 matching over 8 bases. J gave up 2 bases and V 1 base, and 7 bases lay outside the gene matches. This CDR3 is 17 amino acids long. From germline, CDR1 is LNHDA and CDR2 SQIVND (reference sequence). The CDR3 sequence is CASSIAPEDRGNQPQHF. Here the CDR3 DNA reads TGTGCCAGTAGTATAGCCCCAGAGGACAGGGGCAATCAGCCCCAGCATTTT. The whole variable domain, filled in from reference TRBV19 and TRBJ1-5, reads DGGITQSPKYLFRKEGQNVTLSCEQNLNHDAMYWYRQDPGQGLRLIYYSQIVNDFQKGDIAEGYSVSREKKESFPLTVTSAQKNPTAFYLCASSIAPEDRGNQPQHFGDGTRLSIL.

The chain combines TRBV13 with TRBJ2-3; TRBD1 matches at 10 bases. CDR1 is PRHDT, CDR2 FYEKMQ, per germline (reference sequence). This CDR3 contains 16 residues. Unmatched junction bases numbered 6, after V lost 4 bases and J lost 2 bases. In DNA form, the CDR3 reads TGTGCCAGCAGCTCGGGACAGGGGTCTGCCACAGATACGCAGTATTTT. Residues: CASSSGQGSATDTQYF.

The chain couples TRBV7-2 to TRBJ2-1; 9 bases line up with TRBD2. The CDR3 consists of 15 residues. The J segment lost 6 bases and the V segment lost 5 bases, leaving 8 bases of the junction unmatched. Germline assignment: CDR1 SGHTA and CDR2 FQGNSA. CDR3 sequence: CASSVFAGGGNEQFF. The CDR3 DNA reads as TGTGCCAGCAGCGTATTCGCGGGGGGGGGCAATGAGCAGTTCTTC.

This clonotype turned up a few times. V gene TRBV12-3 or TRBV12-4 combines with J gene TRBJ2-3, with TRBD2 identical over 9 bases. CDR3 length: 16 amino acids. Trimming cost V 3 bases and J 4 bases; bases outside gene matches: 8. CDR3 in amino acids: CASSLGLAGFPDTQYF. The CDR3, as DNA: TGTGCCAGCAGTTTGGGGCTAGCGGGGTTCCCAGATACGCAGTATTTT.

The genes are TRBV19 and TRBJ2-2; D gene ambiguous. Trimming shortened V by 6 bases and J by 0 bases, and 8 bases separated the two germline ends. Germline CDR1 is LNHDA and CDR2 is SQIVND (reference sequence). This CDR3 is 14 amino acids long. CDR3 region: CASRPVANTGELFF. Written as DNA, the CDR3 is TGTGCCAGTAGGCCCGTGGCGAACACCGGGGAGCTGTTTTTT.

The genes are TRBV3-1 and TRBJ2-1; no firm D call. V was shortened by 0 bases and J by 2 bases, with 11 bases between the two germline ends. Germline CDR1 and CDR2: LGHDT and YNNKEL (reference sequence). The length of the CDR3 is 16 residues. CDR3 sequence (DNA): TGTGCCAGCAGCCAAGAGAGGTTCGGAGCCTACAATGAGCAGTTCTTC. This codes for CASSQERFGAYNEQFF.

This clonotype was seen at least ten times. This chain joins TRBV20-1 and TRBJ2-2, with D perhaps TRBD1 (5 bases). The V end lost 3 bases, the J end lost 1 base, and 9 bases lay between the germline ends. Germline V gene lookup returns CDR1 DFQATT and CDR2 SNEGSKA (reference sequence). This CDR3 spans 14 amino acids. CDR3: CSASARVNTGELFF. The CDR3 DNA reads as TGCAGTGCTAGTGCCAGGGTGAACACCGGGGAGCTGTTTTTT.

This chain uses TRBV5-1 with TRBJ1-2; D gene ambiguous. This CDR3 comprises 19 residues. V lost 4 bases, J lost 3 bases, and 28 bases lay in between. Looked up from germline, CDR1 is SGHRS and CDR2 is YFSETQ. CDR3 in DNA: TGCGCCAGCAGCCCCCGAGTTCCCGCCCAAGGTCTGGCGGACTATGGCTACACCTTC. It specifies CASSPRVPAQGLADYGYTF.

The gene calls are TRBV15 and TRBJ2-3; perhaps TRBD1 as D (6 bases). The length of the CDR3 is 18 residues. Trimming cost V 0 bases and J 1 base, with 17 bases left between them. The germline CDR1 and CDR2 sequences are LNHNV and YYDKDF (reference sequence). The CDR3 sequence: CATSRDKRQDIGTDTQYF. As DNA, the CDR3 is TGTGCCACCAGCAGAGATAAAAGACAGGATATTGGCACAGATACGCAGTATTTT.

This clonotype was counted ten times or more. The CDR3 reads CAWGTVQETQYF. The CDR3 region has the DNA TGTGCCTGGGGGACAGTCCAAGAGACCCAGTACTTC. The rearrangement joins TRBV30 to TRBJ2-5; 7 bases agree with TRBD1. Trimming took 5 bases from V and 1 from J; bases not matched to a gene: 1. The CDR3 contains 12 residues. Germline V lookup: CDR1 GTSNPN, CDR2 SVGIG (reference sequence).

This chain joins TRBV7-3 and TRBJ1-1; D unresolved. Trimming left V 0 bases short and J 5 bases short, with 10 bases between. Germline V lookup: CDR1 SGHTA, CDR2 FQGTGA. The CDR3 is 14 amino acids. The CDR3 bases are TGTGCCAGCAGCTTAACGAGTGAGTTTACTGAAGCTTTCTTT. Translated, it gives CASSLTSEFTEAFF.

The chain combines TRBV7-8 with TRBJ2-3; TRBD2 agrees at 14 bases. The V and J ends lost 3 bases and 0 bases, in that order; junction bases with no gene match: 2. The CDR3 loop spans 17 amino acids. Germline assignment: CDR1 SGHVS and CDR2 FQNEAQ. The DNA for the CDR3 is TGTGCCAGCAGCTTCCGACTAGCGGGAGGGAGCACAGATACGCAGTATTTT. It specifies CASSFRLAGGSTDTQYF.

This clonotype was observed at least ten times. The chain combines TRBV6-1 with TRBJ2-3; the match to TRBD2 covers 9 bases. This CDR3 comprises 15 residues. Germline-derived CDR1 and CDR2 are MNHNS and SASEGT. With V trimmed by 5 bases and J by 6 bases, 9 bases remained unmatched. CDR3 amino acids: CASSFERGDVDTQYF. The CDR3 region has the DNA TGTGCCAGCAGTTTTGAGCGGGGGGATGTGGATACGCAGTATTTT.

The chain links TRBV2 to TRBJ1-5; 8 nucleotides align to TRBD1. Germline assignment: CDR1 SNHLY and CDR2 FYNNEI. This CDR3 comprises 14 residues. The trim removed 4 bases at V and 4 bases at J, leaving 3 bases unmatched. As DNA, the CDR3 is TGTGCCAGCAGTGGACAGGGGATTAATCAGCCCCAGCATTTT. This gives the protein CASSGQGINQPQHF.

V and J are TRBV20-1 and TRBJ1-6; no clear D. The V and J ends lost 7 bases and 7 bases respectively, with 8 bases between them. Germline V CDR1 and CDR2: DFQATT, SNEGSKA (reference sequence). CDR3 size: 11 residues. The CDR3 nucleotides are TGCAGTGGTGGAGGGAATTCACCCCTCCACTTT. As protein: CSGGGNSPLHF.